The rows below give T cell receptor beta chains drawn from one sample of a study of cytomegalovirus exposure and HLA in healthy donors. Profiled with immunoSEQ multiplex PCR; TCRdb holds only in-frame clones, not every one. The sample has 200,000 to 300,000 clones, 90% seen once. Sequenced: PBMCs. These TCRs come from a woman in her 30s in good health and CMV-seronegative. Each CDR3 is given with its conserved first and last residue. The D gene is left open where the match is weak. The listing skips clone size in some rows; elsewhere it reads once, few, many or a size class.

abundance | d_gene | j_gene | v_gene | CDR3aa | CDR3nt
once | NA | TRBJ2-6 | TRBV7-3 | CASSFPGGPRANVLTF | TGTGCCAGCAGCTTCCCTGGAGGGCCTCGGGCCAACGTCCTGACTTTC
NA | NA | TRBJ1-1 | TRBV27 | CASSPGRGTTEAFF | TGTGCCAGCAGTCCGGGACGGGGGACCACTGAAGCTTTCTTT
NA | NA | TRBJ1-1 | TRBV16 | CASSPAEELGTEAFF | TGTGCCAGCAGCCCCGCAGAAGAGCTGGGCACTGAAGCTTTCTTT
NA | NA | TRBJ2-3 | TRBV18 | CASSPKRTATGDKLGTQYF | TGTGCCAGCTCACCAAAGCGGACGGCTACCGGGGATAAGTTAGGTACGCAGTATTTT
NA | TRBD2 | TRBJ2-7 | TRBV15 | CATSRDSGSRDEQYF | TGTGCCACCAGCAGAGATAGCGGGAGTCGGGACGAGCAGTACTTC
NA | NA | TRBJ2-3 | TRBV5-1 | CASSLESDTQYF | TGCGCCAGCAGCTTGGAATCAGATACGCAGTATTTT
NA | TRBD1 | TRBJ2-3 | TRBV27 | CASTQTGYDTQYF | TGTGCCAGCACCCAGACAGGGTACGATACGCAGTATTTT
NA | NA | TRBJ2-1 | TRBV5-4 | CASRVIGGRNEQFF | TGTGCCAGCAGAGTTATCGGGGGCAGGAATGAGCAGTTCTTC
NA | TRBD2 | TRBJ2-1 | TRBV6-1 | CASRREGLNEQFF | TGTGCCAGCAGGCGGGAGGGCTTGAATGAGCAGTTCTTC
NA | NA | TRBJ1-5 | TRBV7-2 | CASSPIGRGISNQPQHF | TGTGCCAGCAGCCCAATAGGGAGGGGTATAAGCAATCAGCCCCAGCATTTT
NA | TRBD2 | TRBJ2-1 | TRBV5-4 | CASSLWTSGRANSYNEQFF | TGTGCCAGCAGCTTGTGGACTAGCGGGAGGGCAAACTCCTACAATGAGCAGTTCTTC
NA | NA | TRBJ2-2 | TRBV19 | CASSPGVLGELFF | TGTGCCAGTAGTCCCGGGGTACTCGGGGAGCTGTTTTTT
NA | NA | TRBJ1-2 | TRBV2 | CASWRFEVTGGYYGYTF | TGTGCCAGCTGGCGCTTTGAGGTTACGGGAGGCTACTATGGCTACACCTTC
once | NA | TRBJ1-1 | TRBV5-1 | CASSSLGPPPNTEAFF | TGCGCCAGCAGCTCATTAGGGCCTCCCCCGAACACTGAAGCTTTCTTT
NA | NA | TRBJ2-7 | TRBV27 | CASRPMGPAYEQYF | TGTGCCAGCAGGCCCATGGGGCCCGCCTACGAGCAGTACTTC
NA | NA | TRBJ2-7 | TRBV2 | CASSRTLLGEQYF | TGTGCCAGCTCCCGTACTCTCCTCGGCGAGCAGTACTTC
NA | NA | TRBJ2-7 | TRBV10-3 | CAISELGGSDEQYF | TGTGCCATCAGTGAGCTGGGGGGCTCGGACGAGCAGTACTTC
NA | NA | TRBJ2-7 | TRBV6-5 | CASSPTVVYEQYF | TGTGCCAGCAGTCCGACAGTGGTCTACGAGCAGTACTTC
NA | NA | TRBJ2-1 | TRBV4-3 | CASSQFFERTVYNEQFF | TGCGCCAGCAGCCAATTCTTTGAGCGGACGGTGTACAATGAGCAGTTCTTC
NA | TRBD2 | TRBJ2-3 | TRBV5-1 | CASSRLAGEDTQYF | TGCGCCAGCAGCCGACTAGCGGGAGAAGATACGCAGTATTTT
NA | TRBD1 | TRBJ2-5 | TRBV28 | CASSPDRVETQYF | TGTGCCAGCAGTCCGGACAGGGTCGAGACCCAGTACTTC
NA | NA | TRBJ1-4 | TRBV2 | CASSEAPYNEKLFF | TGTGCCAGCAGTGAAGCGCCGTATAATGAAAAACTGTTTTTT
NA | NA | TRBJ2-7 | TRBV6-4 | CASSVPEYEQYF | TGTGCCAGCAGTGTACCCGAGTACGAGCAGTACTTC
NA | NA | TRBJ2-1 | TRBV7-2 | CASHSWVQEQFF | TGTGCCAGCCACTCCTGGGTCCAAGAGCAGTTCTTC
NA | TRBD1 | TRBJ1-2 | TRBV5-6 | CASSPTGPSNYGYTF | TGTGCCAGCAGCCCGACAGGGCCCTCTAACTATGGCTACACCTTC
NA | TRBD2 | TRBJ2-2 | TRBV12-5 | CASATSANTGELFF | TGTGCTAGTGCCACTAGCGCAAACACCGGGGAGCTGTTTTTT
NA | TRBD1 | TRBJ2-7 | TRBV19 | CASSIDRLQDRGHEQYF | TGTGCCAGTAGTATAGATCGACTGCAGGACAGGGGTCACGAGCAGTACTTC